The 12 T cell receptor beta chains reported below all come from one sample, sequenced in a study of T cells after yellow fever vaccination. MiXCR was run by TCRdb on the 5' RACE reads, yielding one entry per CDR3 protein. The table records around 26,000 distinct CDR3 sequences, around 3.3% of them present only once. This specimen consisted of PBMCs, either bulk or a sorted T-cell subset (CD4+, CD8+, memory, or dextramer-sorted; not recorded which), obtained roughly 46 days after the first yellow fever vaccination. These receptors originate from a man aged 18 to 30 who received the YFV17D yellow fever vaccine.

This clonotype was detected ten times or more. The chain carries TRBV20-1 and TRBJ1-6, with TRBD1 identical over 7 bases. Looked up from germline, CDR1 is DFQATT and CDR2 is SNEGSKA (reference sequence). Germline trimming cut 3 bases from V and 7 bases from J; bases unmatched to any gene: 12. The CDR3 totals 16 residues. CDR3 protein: CSASAGTATPNSPLHF. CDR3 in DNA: TGCAGTGCTAGTGCGGGGACAGCCACACCGAATTCACCCCTCCACTTT.

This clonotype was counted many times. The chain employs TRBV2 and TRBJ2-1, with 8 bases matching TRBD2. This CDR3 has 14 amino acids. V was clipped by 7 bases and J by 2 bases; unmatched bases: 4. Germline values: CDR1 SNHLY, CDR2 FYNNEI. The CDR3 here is CASKIAGPYNEQFF. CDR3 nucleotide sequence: TGTGCCAGCAAAATAGCGGGGCCCTACAATGAGCAGTTCTTC.

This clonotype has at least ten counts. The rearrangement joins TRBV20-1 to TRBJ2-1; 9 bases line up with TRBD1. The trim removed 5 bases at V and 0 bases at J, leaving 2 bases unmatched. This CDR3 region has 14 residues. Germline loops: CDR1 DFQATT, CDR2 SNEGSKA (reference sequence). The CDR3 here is CSASDRGSYNEQFF. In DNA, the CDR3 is TGCAGTGCTTCGGACAGGGGCTCCTACAATGAGCAGTTCTTC.

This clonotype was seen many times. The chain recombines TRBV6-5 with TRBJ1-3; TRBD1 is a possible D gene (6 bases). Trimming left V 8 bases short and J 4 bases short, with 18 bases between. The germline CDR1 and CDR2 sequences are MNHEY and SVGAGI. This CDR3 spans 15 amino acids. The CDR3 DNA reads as TGTGCCAGCCGCCCCCCAGGGGTACCGGGAAACACCATATATTTT. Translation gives CASRPPGVPGNTIYF.

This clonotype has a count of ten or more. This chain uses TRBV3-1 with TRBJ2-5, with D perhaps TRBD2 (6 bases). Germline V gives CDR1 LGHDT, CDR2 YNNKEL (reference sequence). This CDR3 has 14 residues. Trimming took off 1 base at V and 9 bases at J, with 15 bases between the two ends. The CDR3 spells CASSQVSGPGAQYF. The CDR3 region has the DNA TGTGCCAGCAGCCAAGTGTCCGGGCCGGGGGCCCAGTACTTC.

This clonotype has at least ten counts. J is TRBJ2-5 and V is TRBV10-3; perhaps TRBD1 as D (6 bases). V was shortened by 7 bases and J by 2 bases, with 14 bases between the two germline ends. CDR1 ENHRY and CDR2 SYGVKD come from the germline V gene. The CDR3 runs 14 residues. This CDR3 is CAITRGPGQETQYF. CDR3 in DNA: TGTGCCATCACCAGGGGTCCAGGTCAAGAGACCCAGTACTTC.

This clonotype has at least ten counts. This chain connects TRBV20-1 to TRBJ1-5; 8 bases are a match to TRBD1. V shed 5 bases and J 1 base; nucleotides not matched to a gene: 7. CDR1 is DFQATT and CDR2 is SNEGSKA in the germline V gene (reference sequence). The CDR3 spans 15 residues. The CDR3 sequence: CSAAGQGRSNQPQHF. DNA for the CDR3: TGCAGTGCTGCTGGACAGGGTAGGAGCAATCAGCCCCAGCATTTT.

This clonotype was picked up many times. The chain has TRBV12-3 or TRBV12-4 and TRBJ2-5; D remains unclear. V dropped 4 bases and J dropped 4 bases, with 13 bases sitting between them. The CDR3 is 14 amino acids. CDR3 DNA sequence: TGTGCCAGCAGTTCTCCCCCTGAGGTAGAGACCCAGTACTTC. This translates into CASSSPPEVETQYF.

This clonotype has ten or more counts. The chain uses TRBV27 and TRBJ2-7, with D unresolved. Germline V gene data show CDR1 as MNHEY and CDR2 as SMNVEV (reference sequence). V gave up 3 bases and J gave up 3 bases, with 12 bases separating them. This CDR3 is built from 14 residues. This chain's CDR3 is CASSLGSYLYEQYF. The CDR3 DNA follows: TGTGCCAGCAGTTTGGGTTCCTATCTCTACGAGCAGTACTTC.

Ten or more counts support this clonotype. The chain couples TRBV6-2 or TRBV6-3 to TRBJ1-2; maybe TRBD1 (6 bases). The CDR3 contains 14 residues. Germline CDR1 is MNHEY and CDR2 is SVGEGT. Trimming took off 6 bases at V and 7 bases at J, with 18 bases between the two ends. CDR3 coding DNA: TGTGCCAGCAGCCTTGGACAGTTCAGAGTTGGCTACACCTTC. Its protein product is CASSLGQFRVGYTF.

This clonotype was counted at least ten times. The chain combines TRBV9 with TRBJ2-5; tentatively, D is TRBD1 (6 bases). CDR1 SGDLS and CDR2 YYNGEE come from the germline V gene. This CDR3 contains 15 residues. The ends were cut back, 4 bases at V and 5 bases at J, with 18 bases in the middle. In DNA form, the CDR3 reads TGTGCCAGCAGCCCAGGGGAAGGCTCTCGGGAGACCCAGTACTTC. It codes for CASSPGEGSRETQYF.

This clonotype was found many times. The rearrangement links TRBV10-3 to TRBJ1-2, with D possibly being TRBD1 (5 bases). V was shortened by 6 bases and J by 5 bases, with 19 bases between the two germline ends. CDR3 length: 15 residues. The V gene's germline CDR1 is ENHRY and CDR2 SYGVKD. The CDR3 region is CAIRPGLETRYGYTF. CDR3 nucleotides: TGTGCCATCAGACCGGGACTTGAGACACGATATGGCTACACCTTC.